This T cell receptor (beta chain) was profiled in a study of blood T cell repertoires in COVID-19. Germline V gene lookup returns CDR1 MGHDK and CDR2 SYGVNS. The V and J ends lost 6 bases and 9 bases, in that order; junction bases with no gene match: 6. The CDR3 runs 15 residues. Method: immunoSEQ multiplex PCR; TCRdb's copy keeps in-frame clones and lacks some. The sample lists about 200,000 clones; around nine tenths were seen once. The sample was peripheral blood. The rearrangement joins TRBV25-1 to TRBJ2-1, with 15 positions matching TRBD2. The TCR sequence derives from a man younger than 35 with active or convalescent COVID-19. The CDR3 DNA reads TGTGCCAGCAGGGAAAGGACTAGCGGGAGGGTTGAGCAGTTCTTC. Its translation: CASRERTSGRVEQFF.